This T cell receptor (beta chain) was obtained from a study of shared clonotypes between healthy human individuals. About the research overall: Plates per donor: three CD4 naive, three CD4 memory, two CD8 naive, one CD8 memory.

J gave up 6 bases and V 4 bases, and 4 bases lay outside the gene matches. CDR3 length: 15 amino acids. Per the germline V gene, CDR1 is SEHNR and CDR2 is FQNEAQ (reference sequence). CD45RO-negative, CCR7-selected cells formed the naive CD8 fraction, which excluded terminally differentiated effector memory CD45RA+ cells. Sequenced by immunoSEQ multiplex PCR; TCRdb stores in-frame clones only, minus some. The data hold about 2.1 million clones, with just under 95% observed a single time. This TCR was sampled from a man aged 18 to 30 in good health. Some clones in this sample may be carry-over from other donors' samples. The sample taken for sequencing was naive CD8+ T cells from PBMCs. The rearrangement joins TRBV7-9 to TRBJ2-1, with 12 bases identical to TRBD1. The CDR3 DNA sequence: TGTGCCAGCAGCTCGGGACAGGGGGCTTTCAATGAGCAGTTCTTC. It specifies CASSSGQGAFNEQFF.